These T cell receptor beta chains were read from a single sample in a study of T-cell memory formation after mild COVID-19. TCRdb processed the 5' RACE reads anew with MiXCR; each CDR3 protein has one entry. This table holds some 150,000 distinct CDR3 sequences, over 6% found once. The sample was PBMCs or a T cell subset sorted from them (not recorded which). The origin of the receptors is an adult woman who had mild COVID-19 (a few samples of this study predate the infection). Cell type and time point are not known. Both conserved end residues are part of each CDR3. D genes are given only for firm matches. Clone size is stated in some rows and not others, as once, few, many or a class when expanded.

size,V,D,J,CDR3,DNA
many,TRBV5-1,NA,TRBJ2-3,CASSLASGVPDTQYF,TGCGCCAGCAGCTTGGCCTCAGGGGTACCAGATACGCAGTATTTT
NA,TRBV5-1,NA,TRBJ2-6,CASSRGAGANVLTF,TGCGCCAGCAGTAGAGGGGCCGGGGCCAACGTCCTGACTTTC
many,TRBV7-8,NA,TRBJ2-7,CASSLAEGFSSYEQYF,TGTGCCAGCAGCTTAGCGGAGGGGTTCAGCTCCTACGAGCAGTACTTC
NA,TRBV4-1,TRBD1,TRBJ1-2,CASSPEPGTGPFYGYTF,TGCGCCAGCAGCCCGGAGCCCGGGACAGGGCCGTTCTATGGCTACACCTTC
NA,TRBV7-2,NA,TRBJ1-2,CASSFGERVGYTF,TGTGCCAGCAGCTTCGGGGAGCGGGTTGGCTACACCTTC
few,TRBV5-1,TRBD2,TRBJ2-7,CASSLAGGTTYEQYF,TGCGCCAGCAGCTTGGCCGGGGGGACCACCTACGAGCAGTACTTC
many,TRBV19,NA,TRBJ2-3,CASSNGPLSTDTQYF,TGTGCCAGTAGTAATGGACCCCTGAGCACAGATACGCAGTATTTT
NA,TRBV20-1,TRBD2,TRBJ2-3,CRGSGASGSSDTQYF,TGCAGAGGCTCCGGGGCTAGCGGGAGTTCAGATACGCAGTATTTT
many,TRBV10-3,NA,TRBJ2-7,CAISESQTSAYEQYF,TGTGCCATCAGTGAGTCCCAGACTTCAGCCTACGAGCAGTACTTC
few,TRBV9,NA,TRBJ2-1,CARHPWDNNEQFF,TGTGCCAGGCATCCTTGGGATAACAATGAGCAGTTCTTC
NA,TRBV5-4,NA,TRBJ1-4,CASSLGAASNEKLFF,TGTGCCAGCAGCTTGGGGGCAGCCTCTAATGAAAAACTGTTTTTT
many,TRBV12-3/TRBV12-4,TRBD1,TRBJ2-3,CASRPTGGRPTDTQYF,TGTGCCAGCAGGCCAACAGGGGGTCGACCCACAGATACGCAGTATTTT
NA,TRBV7-9,TRBD1,TRBJ2-3,CASSLILTGGSDTQYF,TGTGCCAGCAGCTTGATACTCACAGGGGGTTCAGATACGCAGTATTTT
many,TRBV7-3,NA,TRBJ2-7,CASSLTLGGEQYF,TGTGCCAGCAGCTTAACTTTGGGGGGCGAGCAGTACTTC
many,TRBV7-9,NA,TRBJ2-3,CASSQDQPFPYF,TGTGCCAGCAGTCAGGACCAGCCCTTCCCCTATTTT
few,TRBV2,NA,TRBJ2-5,CASSAGQTVQETQYF,TGTGCCAGCAGCGCGGGACAGACTGTCCAAGAGACCCAGTACTTC
many,TRBV29-1,NA,TRBJ1-1,CSVKGGRHMNTEAFF,TGCAGCGTTAAGGGCGGGAGACATATGAACACTGAAGCTTTCTTT
few,TRBV12-3/TRBV12-4,NA,TRBJ1-1,CASSLVVGNTEAFF,TGTGCCAGCAGTTTAGTAGTGGGGAACACTGAAGCTTTCTTT
many,TRBV24-1,TRBD1,TRBJ1-1,CATRATGGLTEAFF,TGTGCCACCAGGGCGACAGGGGGCCTCACTGAAGCTTTCTTT
many,TRBV7-9,TRBD1,TRBJ2-2,CASSPTRQGANTGELFF,TGTGCCAGCAGCCCGACCAGACAGGGAGCAAACACCGGGGAGCTGTTTTTT